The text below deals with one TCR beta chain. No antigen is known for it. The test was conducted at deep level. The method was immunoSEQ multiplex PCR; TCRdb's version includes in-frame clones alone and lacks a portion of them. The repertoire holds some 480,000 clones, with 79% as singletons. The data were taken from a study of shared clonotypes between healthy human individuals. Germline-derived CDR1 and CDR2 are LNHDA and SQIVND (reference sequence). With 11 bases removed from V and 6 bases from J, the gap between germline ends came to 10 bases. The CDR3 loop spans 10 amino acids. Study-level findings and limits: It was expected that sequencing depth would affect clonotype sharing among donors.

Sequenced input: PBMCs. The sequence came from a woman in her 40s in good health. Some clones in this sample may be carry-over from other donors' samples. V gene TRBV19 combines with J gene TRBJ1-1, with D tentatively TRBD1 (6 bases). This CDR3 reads CAAGAPEAFF. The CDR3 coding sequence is TGTGCCGCGGGGGCCCCTGAAGCTTTCTTT.